What follows are 6 T cell receptor beta chains derived from one specimen sequenced in a study of T cells in tuberculosis. Some clones are missing from TCRdb's copy, which holds only in-frame ones; the method was immunoSEQ multiplex PCR. The table includes some 60,000 clones, 81% detected once. Thawed, overnight-rested PBMC were stained with GMM-loaded CD1B tetramer, viability dye and anti-CD3, then sorted. The CD1B tetramers carried C32 glucose monomycolate purified from Rhodococcus equi. Sequencing was done on a sample of CD1b-GMM tetramer-negative cells sorted from PBMCs. These receptors originate from an adult woman with latent tuberculosis.

The V and J genes are TRBV6-5 and TRBJ2-7; 7 bases line up with TRBD1. Germline trimming cut 7 bases from V and 1 base from J; bases unmatched to any gene: 7. Germline assignment: CDR1 MNHEY and CDR2 SVGAGI. This CDR3 has 14 residues. The DNA for the CDR3 is TGTGCCAGCACCGAGGACAGGAGATCCTACGAGCAGTACTTC. This sequence encodes CASTEDRRSYEQYF.

CDR3 sequence reads: CATSRPGTALGEKLFF. The CDR3 DNA reads TGTGCCACCAGCAGACCCGGGACAGCCTTAGGGGAAAAACTGTTTTTT. This sequence joins TRBV15 and TRBJ1-4; 7 bases are shared with TRBD1. CDR3 length: 16 amino acids. Trimming took 2 bases from V and 8 from J; bases not matched to a gene: 11. Germline lookup yields CDR1 LNHNV and CDR2 YYDKDF (reference sequence).

The chain is built from TRBV19 and TRBJ1-6; 10 bases map to TRBD1. The V segment lost 7 bases and the J segment 7 bases; nucleotides outside the gene matches: 10. The CDR3 is made up of 16 amino acids. Germline CDR1 LNHDA, CDR2 SQIVND (reference sequence). The CDR3 spells CASKVSRDRGNSPLHF. The CDR3 DNA is TGTGCCAGTAAAGTTTCCCGGGACAGGGGAAATTCACCCCTCCACTTT.

The chain links TRBV19 to TRBJ2-7, with 9 bases matching TRBD2. V gave up 3 bases and J gave up 4 bases; unmatched junction bases: 7. CDR3 size: 15 residues. Germline V CDR1 and CDR2: LNHDA, SQIVND (reference sequence). CDR3 nucleotides: TGTGCCAGTAGTATCTCGACTAGCGGCCTTTACGAGCAGTACTTC. This encodes CASSISTSGLYEQYF.

The chain joins TRBV5-1 to TRBJ1-1; D is perhaps TRBD1 (6 bases). Germline V gives CDR1 SGHRS, CDR2 YFSETQ. V was trimmed by 4 bases and J by 1 base, leaving 8 bases between them. The CDR3 length is 13 residues. The CDR3 is CASSQGQNTEAFF. The CDR3 nucleotides read TGCGCCAGCAGCCAGGGACAGAACACTGAAGCTTTCTTT.

This clone was recorded a few times. J is TRBJ2-7 and V is TRBV7-9; the match to TRBD2 covers 8 bases. This CDR3 has 13 amino acids. V trimming: 5 bases; J trimming: 3 bases; junction bases outside the gene matches: 3. Germline V gene sequence: CDR1 SEHNR, CDR2 FQNEAQ (reference sequence). The CDR3: CASSRGGYYEQYF. The CDR3 DNA sequence: TGTGCCAGCAGCCGCGGGGGGTACTACGAGCAGTACTTC.